The present T cell receptor beta chain was sequenced within a study of cytomegalovirus exposure and HLA in healthy donors. For the study at large: Unique TCR beta sequences numbering some 120 million came from 150 million to 200 million T cells in an earlier analysis. Points from the study as a whole: Researchers counted over 150 TCR beta chains as cytomegalovirus-associated. By a later analysis, the bulk of CMV-associated TCR beta chains appeared HLA-restricted.

This CDR3 is built from 17 residues. J lost 2 bases, V lost 4 bases, and 11 bases had no gene match. The germline V gene has CDR1 SGHRS and CDR2 YFSETQ. Only one count was recorded for this clone. No antigen is known for it. PCR used 60 Vbeta primers and 13 Jbeta primers. Clones were sequenced by immunoSEQ multiplex PCR, and TCRdb holds only the in-frame ones, with some missing. The sample shows around 99,000 clones, over 75% of them seen only once. The sequence derives from a male donor in good health and CMV-seronegative. This chain links TRBV5-1 with TRBJ2-1; 8 nucleotides agree with TRBD1. The sequencing sample was made of PBMCs. CDR3 sequence reads: CASSAEKGQGTYNEQFF. The CDR3 DNA sequence: TGCGCCAGCAGCGCCGAGAAAGGACAGGGCACCTACAATGAGCAGTTCTTC.